This entry describes one T cell receptor (beta chain). The antigen it recognizes is unknown. A much larger clone lies a single base off, so this may be a read error. Likely a read error: the CDR3 ends without its conserved phenylalanine or tryptophan. The germline V gene specifies SGHTA as CDR1 and FQGNSA as CDR2. The CDR3 contains 14 residues when both ends are counted. Of all the DNA, just the CDR3 is kept, 42 bases in frame from base 1. The germline ends are 13 bases apart after V is trimmed by 1 base and J by 7 bases. The data are from a study of regulatory T cells in long-lasting Graves disease (dated by TCRdb to the early 2020s). The study in broad terms: To count as having persistent Graves' disease, a patient had to have received antithyroid drug treatment for over 5 years with TSH receptor autoantibodies remaining persistently positive. The study was conducted in China and was registered as a clinical trial. A total of 33 samples were covered by TCR sequencing, comprising approximately 13 persistent and 20 newly diagnosed Graves' disease patients. Persistent Graves' disease patients were compared with newly diagnosed Graves' disease patients by peripheral blood TCR sequencing and RNA sequencing. Persistent Graves' disease patients in the clinical cohort had taken antithyroid drugs for approximately 10 years on average.

The time point label, read with the paper, signifies: persistent/refractory GD, antithyroid drugs over 5 years with positive TRAb. RNA was extracted from PBMCs in TRIzol for both TCR sequencing and RNA sequencing. Graves' disease was diagnosed according to American Thyroid Association guidelines. Recruitment of patients was carried out at an endocrinology department in Xi'an, China. From each patient, approximately 10 milliliters of peripheral blood was collected into an EDTA anticoagulant tube. Ficoll Paque Plus density gradient separation was used to isolate PBMCs, and no additional T cell sorting was done. RNA quality was checked with an Agilent 2100 Bioanalyzer and agarose gel, and concentration with a NanoDrop 2000. Paper-wide results and their limitations: Preferential use of TRBV28, TRBJ1-2 and TRBJ2-5 was observed in persistent disease, whereas TRBV20-1 and TRBJ2-1 were favored in newly diagnosed disease. Patients with persistent disease shared more public clonotypes (around 2,500) than newly diagnosed patients did (around 980). Only peripheral blood was studied, because thyroid tissue, the primary lesion, was inaccessible. The authors acknowledged the small sample size as a limitation that may reduce accuracy. Sequencing and analysis were limited to the TCR beta chain. Lower TCR Shannon entropy and fewer highly expanded clones were observed in persistent Graves' disease patients than in newly diagnosed patients, which suggested clonal expansion.

Library preparation employed multiplex PCR. Sequencing was performed on an Illumina HiSeq 4000. TCR beta libraries were built with iRepertoire HTBI primers and Arm-PCR amplification of CDR3 regions. Before sequencing, the PCR products underwent gel purification. The source study handled its data this way. Gene usage analysis of CDR3 amino acid clonotypes relied on the roughly 64 TRBV and around 13 TRBJ segments identified across samples. COPE and FqMerger were used to merge filtered high-quality paired reads into contigs. BLAST was used to align contigs to IMGT TRBV, TRBD and TRBJ reference genes, with CDR3 defined following IMGT. Highly expanded clones were defined as clonotypes with a frequency above 0.1%. Shannon entropy served as the measure of repertoire diversity, while the Gini coefficient captured V-J evenness. Public clonotypes were defined as clonotypes shared by more than one individual. The public reads were reanalyzed by TCRdb: fastp trimming at Q25, MiXCR alignment, in-frame beta chains only. Each entry merges the rows of one CDR3 protein and shows their most common DNA and genes. The V and J calls were determined by TCRdb, not by the authors. The sample table lists about 340,000 distinct CDR3 sequences, about 20% of them with a count of one. Just under 30% of the sample lies in the top ten.

The rearrangement combines TRBV7-2 with TRBJ2-5; TRBD1 is possibly the D segment (6 matching bases). Material: peripheral blood mononuclear cells (PBMCs), obtained when the disease was refractory, from a patient treated with antithyroid drugs. The receptor was derived from a female donor with Graves disease. The DNA sequence is as follows: TGTGCCAGCAGCTTAGGTCGCGAAGGGGGGACCCAGTACCTC. Its protein product is CASSLGREGGTQYL.